Listed below are T cell receptor beta chains from one sample, sequenced in a study of regulatory T cells in long-lasting Graves disease. TCRdb redid the calling of the multiplex PCR reads with MiXCR, one entry per CDR3 protein. The profile covers 350,000 to 450,000 distinct CDR3 sequences, with 12% appearing a single time and about 20% taken by the ten largest. The sample was also reused in another study, on T cells in Graves' hyperthyroidism and ophthalmopathy.

The source was peripheral blood mononuclear cells (PBMCs), collected at new diagnosis, from a patient treated with antithyroid drugs. These receptors came from a woman aged 18-30 years with Graves disease. Each CDR3 is given with its conserved first and last residue. A D gene is named only where the DNA matches it firmly. Some rows have no size entry. The others give once, few or many, or a class for an expanded clone.

TGTGCCACCAGCAGAGGCGCGGACAGATCCTACGAGCAGTACTTC	CATSRGADRSYEQYF	NA	TRBJ2-7	many	TRBV15	15
TGTGCCAGCAGCCCCCGGGGGGGGGGGCATGAAAAACTGTTTTTT	CASSPRGGGHEKLFF	NA	TRBJ1-4	NA	TRBV7-3	15
TGTGCCAGCAGCCATGGGACTAGCAGAGTCTACGAGCAGTACTTC	CASSHGTSRVYEQYF	TRBD2	TRBJ2-7	few	TRBV7-6	15
TGCAGCGTTGCCTCCGGTTTTTGGGACAGGGGGTTAAATGAGCAGTTCTTC	CSVASGFWDRGLNEQFF	TRBD1	TRBJ2-1	few	TRBV29-1	17
TGTGCCAGCAGCTATCGAGCGGGGAGCTCCTACAATGAGCAGTTCTTC	CASSYRAGSSYNEQFF	TRBD2	TRBJ2-1	few	TRBV7-2	16
TGTGCCAGCATGCGGCGTCTGGGTGAGCAGTTCTTC	CASMRRLGEQFF	NA	TRBJ2-1	NA	TRBV12-3/TRBV12-4	12
TGTGCCAGCTCACTTCTCACAGGGGCACGCTCGAACACTGAAGCTTTCTTT	CASSLLTGARSNTEAFF	TRBD1	TRBJ1-1	many	TRBV18	17
TGTGCCAGCAGTGATGGACCGGGACAGGGGCGGAGTGAGCAGTTCTTC	CASSDGPGQGRSEQFF	TRBD1	TRBJ2-1	many	TRBV25-1	16
TGTGCCAGCAGAATCGGCCACAACTATGGCTACACCTTC	CASRIGHNYGYTF	NA	TRBJ1-2	NA	TRBV6-1	13
TGTGCCAGCAGCTTTTCGACAGGGCCACTATTTGGCTACACCTTC	CASSFSTGPLFGYTF	TRBD1	TRBJ1-2	many	TRBV7-2	15
TGTGCCAGCAGCCTCAGCGGGACAGGGTCCACTGAAGCTTTCTTT	CASSLSGTGSTEAFF	TRBD1	TRBJ1-1	many	TRBV7-3	15
TGTGCCAGCAGCCTGGGGGGACTAGCGAGCTTC	CASSLGGLASF	TRBD2	TRBJ2-1	NA	TRBV13	11
TGTGCCAGCAGCCCCCAGAGGGGTAGCGGGAGTTACGAGCAGTACTTC	CASSPQRGSGSYEQYF	TRBD2	TRBJ2-7	many	TRBV9	16
TGTGCCAGCAGCTTAGTAGCGGGGGGACTCAATGAGCAGTTCTTC	CASSLVAGGLNEQFF	TRBD2	TRBJ2-1	NA	TRBV7-9	15
TGCGCCAGCAGCCTGCTGGTTGTTTCAGGGGCCGAGAATGAGCAGTTCTTC	CASSLLVVSGAENEQFF	NA	TRBJ2-1	many	TRBV5-1	17
TGTGCCAGTAGTCCCATACACAATGAGCAGTTCTTC	CASSPIHNEQFF	NA	TRBJ2-1	NA	TRBV19	12
TGTGCCAGCAGTGGTGGGGTCGATCAGCCCCAGCATTTT	CASSGGVDQPQHF	NA	TRBJ1-5	many	TRBV2	13
TGTGCCAGCAGTTCAGGACTAGCGGGGGCCAACGGTGAGCAGTTCTTC	CASSSGLAGANGEQFF	TRBD2	TRBJ2-1	many	TRBV6-2/TRBV6-3	16
TGTGCCAGCAGCTTAGCGCGAGTCACTAGCGGGATTAAAGTTTCAAGAGTGAACCAGTACTTC	CASSLARVTSGIKVSRVNQYF	TRBD2	TRBJ2-5	many	TRBV7-8	21
TGTGCCAGCAGTTCGGGCGGGGTCACAGATACGCAGTATTTT	CASSSGGVTDTQYF	NA	TRBJ2-3	many	TRBV6-2/TRBV6-3	14
TGTGCCAGCAGCACAGGGGTAGAGGGCTACACCTTC	CASSTGVEGYTF	TRBD1	TRBJ1-2	many	TRBV28	12
TGTGCCAGCAGGCCTAACATACCTAGCGAGGCTGAGCAGTTCTTC	CASRPNIPSEAEQFF	NA	TRBJ2-1	many	TRBV11-2	15
TGTGCCAGTAACCCCCGCCGGGGCAGGGAACGAACAGATACGCAGTATTTT	CASNPRRGRERTDTQYF	NA	TRBJ2-3	NA	TRBV19	17
TGTGCCAGCAGTTTATGGTCCCGGGATGAGCAGTTCTTC	CASSLWSRDEQFF	NA	TRBJ2-1	many	TRBV28	13
TGTGCCAGCAGTTACTCTAGCTGGGATATAGCCAAAAACATTCAGTACTTC	CASSYSSWDIAKNIQYF	NA	TRBJ2-4	many	TRBV6-2/TRBV6-3	17
TGTGCCAGCAGTTACTCGAGGCTAGGTGGAGAGACGGACCGCAATTCACCCCTCCACTTT	CASSYSRLGGETDRNSPLHF	NA	TRBJ1-6	many	TRBV6-2/TRBV6-3	20
TGTGCCAGCAGCTTGACAGGGGCCATCTACGAGCAGTACTTC	CASSLTGAIYEQYF	TRBD1	TRBJ2-7	many	TRBV13	14
TGTGCCACCAGTGATGCGGACTATACGGTAAGGGATGAGCAGTTCTTC	CATSDADYTVRDEQFF	NA	TRBJ2-1	many	TRBV24-1	16
TGTGCCATCAGTGAGACCGGTCCTAAACCCCAATTC	CAISETGPKPQF	NA	TRBJ2-1	few	TRBV10-3	12
TGTGCCAGCAGCACACCCGACGGGACAGGCTATGGCTACACCTTC	CASSTPDGTGYGYTF	TRBD1	TRBJ1-2	many	TRBV7-2	15
TGTGCCACCAGCCTACAGGATGATCTGATCTACGAGCAGTACTTC	CATSLQDDLIYEQYF	NA	TRBJ2-7	NA	TRBV15	15
TGTGCCAGCAGTTACTTTGGGACTAGCTCCTATAATTCACCCCTCCACTTT	CASSYFGTSSYNSPLHF	NA	TRBJ1-6	few	TRBV6-5	17
TGCAGTGCTCCCTGGACTAGCGGGGGGACCCAAGAGACCCAGTACTTC	CSAPWTSGGTQETQYF	TRBD2	TRBJ2-5	many	TRBV20-1	16
TGTGCCAGCGGGCGGACGTCAACTAATGAAAAACTGTTTTTT	CASGRTSTNEKLFF	NA	TRBJ1-4	many	TRBV28	14
TGTGCCAGCAGCTTAGATTCGTACCCGCTGGGGGGTGGCAGGTTCTTC	CASSLDSYPLGGGRFF	NA	TRBJ2-1	many	TRBV11-2	16
TGTGCCAGCAGTCGGACAGTTAACAATGAGCAGTTCTTC	CASSRTVNNEQFF	NA	TRBJ2-1	many	TRBV2	13
TGTGCCTGGAGCGGGGGGTTGAGCAATCAGCCCCAGCATTTT	CAWSGGLSNQPQHF	NA	TRBJ1-5	many	TRBV30	14
TGCAGCGCTGCCATCCTTGGGCAAGCAGATACGCAGTATTTT	CSAAILGQADTQYF	NA	TRBJ2-3	many	TRBV29-1	14
TGTGCCAGCACCTTTACAACTGGTGGTTCAGCCCAAAACATTCAGTACTTC	CASTFTTGGSAQNIQYF	NA	TRBJ2-4	few	TRBV4-2	17
TGTGCCACCAGCAGAGATCTAGATCACAAAGTAGTCTCCTACGAGCAGTACTTC	CATSRDLDHKVVSYEQYF	NA	TRBJ2-7	many	TRBV15	18
TGTGCCAGCAGTTTAGGCGGGAGCTCGGGTGAGCAGTTCTTC	CASSLGGSSGEQFF	TRBD2	TRBJ2-1	many	TRBV28	14
TGTGCCAGCAGCTCGGGACTAGCGGGAGTCCTAGAGCAGTTCTTC	CASSSGLAGVLEQFF	TRBD2	TRBJ2-1	many	TRBV7-2	15